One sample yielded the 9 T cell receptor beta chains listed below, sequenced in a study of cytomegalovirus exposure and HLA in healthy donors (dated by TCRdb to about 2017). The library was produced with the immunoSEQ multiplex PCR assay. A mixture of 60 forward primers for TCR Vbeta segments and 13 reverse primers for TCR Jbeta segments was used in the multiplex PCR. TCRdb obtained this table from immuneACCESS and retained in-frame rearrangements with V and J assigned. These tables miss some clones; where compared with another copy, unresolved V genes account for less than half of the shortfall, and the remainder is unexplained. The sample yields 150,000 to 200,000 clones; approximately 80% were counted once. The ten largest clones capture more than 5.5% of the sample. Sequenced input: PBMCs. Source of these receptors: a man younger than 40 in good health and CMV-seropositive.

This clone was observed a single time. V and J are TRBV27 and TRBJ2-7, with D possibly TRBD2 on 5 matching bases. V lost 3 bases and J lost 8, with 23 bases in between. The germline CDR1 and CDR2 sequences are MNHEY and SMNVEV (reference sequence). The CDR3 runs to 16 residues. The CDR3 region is CASSFSRRTGSSQQYF. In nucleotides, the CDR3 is TGTGCCAGCAGTTTTAGTCGGCGGACTGGGTCCTCGCAGCAGTACTTC.

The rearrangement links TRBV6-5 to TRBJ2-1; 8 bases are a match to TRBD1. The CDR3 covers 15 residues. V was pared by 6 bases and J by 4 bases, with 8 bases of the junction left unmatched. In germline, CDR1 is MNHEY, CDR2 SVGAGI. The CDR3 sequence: CASRLGQGAYNEQFF. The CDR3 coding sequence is TGTGCCAGCAGACTAGGACAGGGAGCGTACAATGAGCAGTTCTTC.

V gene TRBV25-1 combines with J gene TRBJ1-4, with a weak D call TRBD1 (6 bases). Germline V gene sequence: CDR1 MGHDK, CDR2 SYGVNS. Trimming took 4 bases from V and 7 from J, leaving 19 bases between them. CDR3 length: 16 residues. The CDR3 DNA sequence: TGTGCCAGCAGTGCAGGGGTTGGGGGATGGGGTGAAAAACTGTTTTTT. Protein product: CASSAGVGGWGEKLFF. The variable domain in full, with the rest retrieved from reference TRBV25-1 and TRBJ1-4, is EADIYQTPRYLVIGTGKKITLECSQTMGHDKMYWYQQDPGMELHLIHYSYGVNSTEKGDLSSESTVSRIRTEHFPLTLESARPSHTSQYLCASSAGVGGWGEKLFFGSGTQLSVL.

The CDR3 spells CASSPTGGPYSYEQYF. CDR3 nucleotides: TGTGCCAGCAGTCCGACCGGGGGGCCCTACTCCTACGAGCAGTACTTC. The chain combines TRBV27 with TRBJ2-7, with a tentative D call TRBD2 (7 bases). The V gene's germline CDR1 is MNHEY and CDR2 SMNVEV (reference sequence). V was shortened by 5 bases and J by 0 bases, with 17 bases between the two germline ends. CDR3 size: 16 residues.

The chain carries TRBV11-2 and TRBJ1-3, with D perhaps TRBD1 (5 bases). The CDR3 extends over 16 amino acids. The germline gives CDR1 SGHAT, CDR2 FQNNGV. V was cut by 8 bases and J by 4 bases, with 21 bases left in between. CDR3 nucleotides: TGTGCCAGCTTCCCAGGGAGGGGACGACGAGGAAACACCATATATTTT. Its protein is CASFPGRGRRGNTIYF.

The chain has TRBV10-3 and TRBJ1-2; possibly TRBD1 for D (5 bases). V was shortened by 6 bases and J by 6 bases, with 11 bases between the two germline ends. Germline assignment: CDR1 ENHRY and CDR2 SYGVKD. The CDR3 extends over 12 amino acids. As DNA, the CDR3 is TGTGCCATCAGCCGAGGGGAGGATGGCTACACCTTC. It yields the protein CAISRGEDGYTF.

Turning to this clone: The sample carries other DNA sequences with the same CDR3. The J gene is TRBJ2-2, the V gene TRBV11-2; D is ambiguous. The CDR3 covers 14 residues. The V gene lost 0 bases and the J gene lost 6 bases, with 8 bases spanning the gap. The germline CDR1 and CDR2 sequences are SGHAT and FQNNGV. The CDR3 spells CASSLDRSAGELFF. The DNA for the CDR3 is TGTGCCAGCAGCTTAGATCGGTCGGCCGGGGAGCTGTTTTTT. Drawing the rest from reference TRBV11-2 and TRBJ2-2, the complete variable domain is EAGVAQSPRYKIIEKRQSVAFWCNPISGHATLYWYQQILGQGPKLLIQFQNNGVVDDSQLPKDRFSAERLKGVDSTLKIQPAKLEDSAVYLCASSLDRSAGELFFGEGSRLTVL.

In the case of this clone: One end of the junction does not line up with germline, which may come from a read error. For the CDR3, the DNA is TGTGCCAGCAGCGTAGATCCCGGACAGACTAATGAAAGACTGTTTTTT. Its translation is CASSVDPGQTNERLFF. This chain joins TRBV9 and TRBJ1-4; maybe TRBD1 (6 bases). Germline values: CDR1 SGDLS, CDR2 YYNGEE. CDR3 size: 16 residues.

The CDR3 DNA is TGTGCCAGCAGCTCGGGGACAGGGTTAAATAACTATGGCTACACCTTC. It is translated as CASSSGTGLNNYGYTF. The J gene is TRBJ1-2, the V gene TRBV5-6, with 9 bases fitting TRBD1. V shed 3 bases and J 1 base; nucleotides not matched to a gene: 7. The germline V gene has CDR1 SGHDT and CDR2 YYEEEE. CDR3 length: 16 amino acids.